The T cell receptor (beta chain) described here comes from a study of T cell repertoires in cytomegalovirus infection. As for the study in general: Through public TCR beta signatures, both CMV infection and matching HLA type were indicated.

TCRdb independently ran MiXCR on the reads; one entry per CDR3 protein. The sample gives around 180,000 distinct CDR3 sequences, roughly a fifth of which show up once; around 3.1% is in the top ten. The germline CDR1 and CDR2 sequences are SQVTM and ANQGSEA. The CDR3 extends over 15 amino acids. V was pared by 7 bases and J by 1 base, with 7 bases of the junction left unmatched. The chain combines TRBV29-1 with TRBJ2-3; the match to TRBD1 covers 11 bases. The source material was PBMCs. The receptor comes from a human donor in good health (CMV status not recorded). Some clones in this sample may be carry-over from other donors' samples. CDR3 sequence: CSAEGTGGGTDTQYF. The DNA of the CDR3 is TGCAGCGCTGAGGGGACAGGGGGTGGCACAGATACGCAGTATTTT.